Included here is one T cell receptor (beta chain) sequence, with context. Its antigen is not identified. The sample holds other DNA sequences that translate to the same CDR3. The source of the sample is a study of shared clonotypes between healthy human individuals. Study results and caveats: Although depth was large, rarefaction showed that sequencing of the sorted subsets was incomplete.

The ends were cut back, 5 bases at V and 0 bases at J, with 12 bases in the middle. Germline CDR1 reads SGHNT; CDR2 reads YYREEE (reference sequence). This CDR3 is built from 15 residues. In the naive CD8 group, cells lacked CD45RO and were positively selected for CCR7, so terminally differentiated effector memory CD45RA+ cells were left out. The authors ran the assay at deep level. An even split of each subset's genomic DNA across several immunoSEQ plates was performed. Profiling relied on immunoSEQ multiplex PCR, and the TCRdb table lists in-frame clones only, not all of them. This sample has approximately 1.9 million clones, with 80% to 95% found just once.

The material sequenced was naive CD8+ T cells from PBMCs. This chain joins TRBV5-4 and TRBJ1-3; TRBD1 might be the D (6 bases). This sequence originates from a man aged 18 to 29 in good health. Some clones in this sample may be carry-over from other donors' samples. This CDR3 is CASSPDRGSGNTIYF. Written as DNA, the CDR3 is TGTGCCAGCAGTCCGGACAGAGGCTCTGGAAACACCATATATTTT.